This T cell receptor (beta chain) originates from a study of T cells of healthy individuals. This clonotype was seen a few times. Germline CDR1 reads MDHEN; CDR2 reads SYDVKM. V was pared by 6 bases and J by 1 base, with 18 bases between. CDR3 length equals 16 residues. TCRdb re-analysed the 5' RACE reads in MiXCR, keeping a single row per CDR3 protein. In the table there are 85,000 to 100,000 distinct CDR3 sequences, approximately 18% of which are singletons. The chain combines TRBV28 with TRBJ1-1, with a possible D match to TRBD1 (5 bases). The sequence derives from a human donor in good health. For the CDR3, the DNA is TGTGCCAGCAGGTCCTGGTGGGGGATTTCGAACACTGAAGCTTTCTTT. Amino acid sequence: CASRSWWGISNTEAFF.